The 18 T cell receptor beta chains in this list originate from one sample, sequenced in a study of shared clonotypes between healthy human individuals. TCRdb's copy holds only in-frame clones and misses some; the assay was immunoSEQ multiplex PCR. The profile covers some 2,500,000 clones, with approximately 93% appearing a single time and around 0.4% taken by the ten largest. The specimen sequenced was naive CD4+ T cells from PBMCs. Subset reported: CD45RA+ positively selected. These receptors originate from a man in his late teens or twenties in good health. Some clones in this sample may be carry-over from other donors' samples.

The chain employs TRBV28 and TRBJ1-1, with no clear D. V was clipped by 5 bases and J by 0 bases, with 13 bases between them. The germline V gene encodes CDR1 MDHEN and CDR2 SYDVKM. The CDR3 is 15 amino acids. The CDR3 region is CASSPRALVNTEAFF. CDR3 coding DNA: TGTGCCAGCAGTCCCCGGGCTCTGGTGAACACTGAAGCTTTCTTT.

CDR3 sequence reads: CASSSIIRGSAYGYTF. The CDR3 DNA sequence: TGTGCCAGCAGCTCAATTATCAGGGGGTCGGCCTATGGCTACACCTTC. The chain links TRBV11-2 to TRBJ1-2, with 7 bases lining up with TRBD1. The germline CDR1 and CDR2 sequences are SGHAT and FQNNGV. This CDR3 region has 16 residues. V was pared by 4 bases and J by 4 bases, with 12 bases of the junction left unmatched.

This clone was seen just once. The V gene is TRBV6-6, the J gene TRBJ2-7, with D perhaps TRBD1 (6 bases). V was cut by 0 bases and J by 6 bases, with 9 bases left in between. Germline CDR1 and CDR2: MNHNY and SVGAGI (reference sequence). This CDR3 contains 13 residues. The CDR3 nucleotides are TGTGCCAGCAGTTACTCGGCACAGGGCGAGCAGTACTTC. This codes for CASSYSAQGEQYF.

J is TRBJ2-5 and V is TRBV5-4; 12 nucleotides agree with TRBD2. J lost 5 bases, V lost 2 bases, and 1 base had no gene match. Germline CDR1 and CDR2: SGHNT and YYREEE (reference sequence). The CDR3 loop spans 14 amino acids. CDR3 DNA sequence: TGTGCCAGCAGCTTTGGGACTAGCGGGGAGACCCAGTACTTC. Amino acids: CASSFGTSGETQYF.

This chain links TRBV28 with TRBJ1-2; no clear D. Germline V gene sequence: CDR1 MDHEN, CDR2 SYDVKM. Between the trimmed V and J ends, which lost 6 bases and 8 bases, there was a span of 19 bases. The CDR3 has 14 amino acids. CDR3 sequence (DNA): TGTGCCAGCAGATCGACCCTGTTAGCTGGAGGCTACACCTTC. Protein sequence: CASRSTLLAGGYTF.

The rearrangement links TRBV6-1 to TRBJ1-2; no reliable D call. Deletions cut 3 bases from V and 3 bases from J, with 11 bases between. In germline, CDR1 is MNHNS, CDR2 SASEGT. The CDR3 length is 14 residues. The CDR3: CASSESLNYYGYTF. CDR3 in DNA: TGTGCCAGCAGTGAGTCCCTCAATTACTATGGCTACACCTTC.

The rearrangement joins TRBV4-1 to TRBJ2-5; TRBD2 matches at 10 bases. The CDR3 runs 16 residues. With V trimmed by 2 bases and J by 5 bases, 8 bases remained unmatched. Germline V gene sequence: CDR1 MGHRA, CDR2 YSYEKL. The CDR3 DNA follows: TGCGCCAGCAGCCAATTGGCTAGCGGGAGTATTGAGACCCAGTACTTC. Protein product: CASSQLASGSIETQYF.

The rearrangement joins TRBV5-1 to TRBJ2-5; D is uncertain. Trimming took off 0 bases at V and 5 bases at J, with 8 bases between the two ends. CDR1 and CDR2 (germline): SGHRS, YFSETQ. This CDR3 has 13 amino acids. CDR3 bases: TGCGCCAGCAGCTTGGACCGGTGGGAGACCCAGTACTTC. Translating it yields CASSLDRWETQYF.

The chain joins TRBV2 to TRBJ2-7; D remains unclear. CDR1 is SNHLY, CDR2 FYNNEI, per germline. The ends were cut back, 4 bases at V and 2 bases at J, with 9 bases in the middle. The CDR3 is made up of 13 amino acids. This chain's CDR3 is CASSGHRTYEQYF. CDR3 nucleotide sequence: TGTGCCAGCAGTGGGCATAGGACCTACGAGCAGTACTTC.

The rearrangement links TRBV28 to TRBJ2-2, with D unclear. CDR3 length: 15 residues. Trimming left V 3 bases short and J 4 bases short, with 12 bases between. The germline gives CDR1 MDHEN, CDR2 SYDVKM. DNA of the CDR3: TGTGCCAGCAGTTTGTCGGGCGGCCCCACCGGGGAGCTGTTTTTT. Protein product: CASSLSGGPTGELFF. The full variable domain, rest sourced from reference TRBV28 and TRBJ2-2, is DVKVTQSSRYLVKRTGEKVFLECVQDMDHENMFWYRQDPGLGLRLIYFSYDVKMKEKGDIPEGYSVSREKKERFSLILESASTNQTSMYLCASSLSGGPTGELFFGEGSRLTVL.

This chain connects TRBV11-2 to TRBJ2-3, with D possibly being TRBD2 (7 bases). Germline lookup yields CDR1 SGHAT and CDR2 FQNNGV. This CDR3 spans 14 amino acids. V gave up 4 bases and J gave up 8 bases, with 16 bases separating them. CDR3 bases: TGTGCCAGCAGCTCCCGGGGGGCGGAGGGTACGCAGTATTTT. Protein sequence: CASSSRGAEGTQYF.

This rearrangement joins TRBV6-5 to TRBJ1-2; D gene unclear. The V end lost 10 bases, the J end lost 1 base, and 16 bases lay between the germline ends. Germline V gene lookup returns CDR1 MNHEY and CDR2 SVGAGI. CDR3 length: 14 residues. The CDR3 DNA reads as TGTGCCACCATTTCCGGACGGAGTAACTATGGCTACACCTTC. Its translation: CATISGRSNYGYTF.

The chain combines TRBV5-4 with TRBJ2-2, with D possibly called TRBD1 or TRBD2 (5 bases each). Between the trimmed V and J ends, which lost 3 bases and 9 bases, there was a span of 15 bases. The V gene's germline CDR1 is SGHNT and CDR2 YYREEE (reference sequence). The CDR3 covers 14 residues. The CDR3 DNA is TGTGCCAGCAGCTCGGGACGTAGTTTCAGGGAGCTGTTTTTT. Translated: CASSSGRSFRELFF.

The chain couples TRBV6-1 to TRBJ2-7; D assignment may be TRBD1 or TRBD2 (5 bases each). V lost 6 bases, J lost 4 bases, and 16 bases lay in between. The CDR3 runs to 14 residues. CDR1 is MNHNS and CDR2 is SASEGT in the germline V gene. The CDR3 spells CASRPRGGSYEQYF. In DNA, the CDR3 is TGTGCCAGCAGGCCCCGGGGCGGCTCTTACGAGCAGTACTTC.

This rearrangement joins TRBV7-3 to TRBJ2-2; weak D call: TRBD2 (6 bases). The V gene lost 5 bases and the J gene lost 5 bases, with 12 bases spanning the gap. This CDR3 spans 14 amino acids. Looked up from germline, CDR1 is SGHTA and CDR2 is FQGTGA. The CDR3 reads CASSLSAGTGELFF. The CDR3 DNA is TGTGCCAGCAGCCTTTCCGCGGGGACCGGGGAGCTGTTTTTT.

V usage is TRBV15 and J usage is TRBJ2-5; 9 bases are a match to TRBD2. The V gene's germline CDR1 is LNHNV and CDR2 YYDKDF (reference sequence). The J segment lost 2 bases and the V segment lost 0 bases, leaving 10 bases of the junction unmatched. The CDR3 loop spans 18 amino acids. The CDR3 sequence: CATSRDPLAGRIQETQYF. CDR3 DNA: TGTGCCACCAGCAGAGATCCTCTAGCGGGAAGAATTCAAGAGACCCAGTACTTC.

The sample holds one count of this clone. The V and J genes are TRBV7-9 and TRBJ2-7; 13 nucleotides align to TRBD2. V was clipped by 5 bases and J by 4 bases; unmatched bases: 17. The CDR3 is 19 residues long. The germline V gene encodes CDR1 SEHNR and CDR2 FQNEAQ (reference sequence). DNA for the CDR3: TGTGCCAGCAGCGGCTCGGCCGGGACTAGCGGGACCAGTCTGTACGAGCAGTACTTC. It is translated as CASSGSAGTSGTSLYEQYF. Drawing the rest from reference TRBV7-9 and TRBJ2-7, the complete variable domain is DTGVSQNPRHKITKRGQNVTFRCDPISEHNRLYWYRQTLGQGPEFLTYFQNEAQLEKSRLLSDRFSAERPKGSFSTLEIQRTEQGDSAMYLCASSGSAGTSGTSLYEQYFGPGTRLTVT.

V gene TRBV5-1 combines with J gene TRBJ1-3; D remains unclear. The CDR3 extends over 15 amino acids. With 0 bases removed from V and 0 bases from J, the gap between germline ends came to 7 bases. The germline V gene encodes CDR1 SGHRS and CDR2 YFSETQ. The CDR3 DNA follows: TGCGCCAGCAGCTTGGACCTGGGCTCTGGAAACACCATATATTTT. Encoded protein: CASSLDLGSGNTIYF.